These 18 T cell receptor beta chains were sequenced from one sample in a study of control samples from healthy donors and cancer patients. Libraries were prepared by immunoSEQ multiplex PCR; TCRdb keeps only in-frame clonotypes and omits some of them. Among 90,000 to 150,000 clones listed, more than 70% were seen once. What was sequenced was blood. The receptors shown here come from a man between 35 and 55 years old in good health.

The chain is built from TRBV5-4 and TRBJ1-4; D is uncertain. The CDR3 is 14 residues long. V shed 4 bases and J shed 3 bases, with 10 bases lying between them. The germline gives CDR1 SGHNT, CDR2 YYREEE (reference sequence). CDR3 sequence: CASSPVGSNEKLFF. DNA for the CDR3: TGTGCCAGCAGCCCGGTGGGGTCTAATGAAAAACTGTTTTTT.

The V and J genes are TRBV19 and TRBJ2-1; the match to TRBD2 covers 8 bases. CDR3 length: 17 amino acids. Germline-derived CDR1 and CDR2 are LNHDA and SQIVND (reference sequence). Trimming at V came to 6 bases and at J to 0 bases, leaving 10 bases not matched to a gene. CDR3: CASRRSGGPSSYNEQFF. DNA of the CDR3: TGTGCCAGTAGAAGAAGCGGGGGCCCAAGCTCCTACAATGAGCAGTTCTTC.

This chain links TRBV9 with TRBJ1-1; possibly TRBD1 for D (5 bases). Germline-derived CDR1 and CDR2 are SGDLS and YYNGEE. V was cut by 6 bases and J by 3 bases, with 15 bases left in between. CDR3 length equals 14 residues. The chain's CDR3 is CASTGERWDTEAFF. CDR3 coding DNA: TGTGCCAGCACGGGGGAACGGTGGGACACTGAAGCTTTCTTT.

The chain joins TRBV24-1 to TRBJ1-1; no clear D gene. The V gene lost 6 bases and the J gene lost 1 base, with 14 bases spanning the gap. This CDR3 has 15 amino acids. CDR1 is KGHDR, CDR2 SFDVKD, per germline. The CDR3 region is CATSTEGWRNTEAFF. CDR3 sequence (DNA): TGTGCCACCAGTACGGAGGGATGGAGGAACACTGAAGCTTTCTTT.

DNA for the CDR3: TGTGCCAGCAGCTTCAGTTACAGGGGTAGGGCTGAAGCTTTCTTT. It translates to CASSFSYRGRAEAFF. The gene calls are TRBV7-8 and TRBJ1-1; 7 bases are a match to TRBD1. The CDR3 runs to 15 residues. Germline trimming cut 3 bases from V and 6 bases from J; bases unmatched to any gene: 10. Germline loops: CDR1 SGHVS, CDR2 FQNEAQ.

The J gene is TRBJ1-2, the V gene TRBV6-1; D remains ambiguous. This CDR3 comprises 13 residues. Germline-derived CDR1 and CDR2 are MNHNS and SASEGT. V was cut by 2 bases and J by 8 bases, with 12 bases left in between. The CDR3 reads CASSETPEWGYTF. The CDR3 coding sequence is TGTGCCAGCAGTGAAACCCCTGAGTGGGGCTACACCTTC.

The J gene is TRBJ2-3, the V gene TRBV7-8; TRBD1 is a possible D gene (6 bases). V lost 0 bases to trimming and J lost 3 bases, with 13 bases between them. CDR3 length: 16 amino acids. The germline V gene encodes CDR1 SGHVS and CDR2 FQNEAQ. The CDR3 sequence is CASSLAKGGRTDTQYF. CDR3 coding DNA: TGTGCCAGCAGCTTAGCGAAAGGGGGTCGTACAGATACGCAGTATTTT.

Here the CDR3 reads CASSLSRASSYEQYF. The CDR3 DNA follows: TGTGCCAGCAGCTTATCGCGGGCCTCCTCCTACGAGCAGTACTTC. This chain connects TRBV7-2 to TRBJ2-7, with D perhaps matching TRBD2 (5 bases). The CDR3 loop spans 15 amino acids. The germline V gene has CDR1 SGHTA and CDR2 FQGNSA. V was trimmed by 2 bases and J by 0 bases, leaving 11 bases between them. Full variable domain (outside the CDR3, taken from reference TRBV7-2 and TRBJ2-7): GAGVSQSPSNKVTEKGKDVELRCDPISGHTALYWYRQSLGQGLEFLIYFQGNSAPDKSGLPSDRFSAERTGGSVSTLTIQRTQQEDSAVYLCASSLSRASSYEQYFGPGTRLTVT.

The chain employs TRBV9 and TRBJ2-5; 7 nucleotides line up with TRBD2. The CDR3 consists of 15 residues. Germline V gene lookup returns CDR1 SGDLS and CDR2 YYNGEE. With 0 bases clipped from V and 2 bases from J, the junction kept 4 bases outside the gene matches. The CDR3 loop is CASSVVSGLQETQYF. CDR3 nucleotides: TGTGCCAGCAGCGTAGTTTCGGGACTACAAGAGACCCAGTACTTC.

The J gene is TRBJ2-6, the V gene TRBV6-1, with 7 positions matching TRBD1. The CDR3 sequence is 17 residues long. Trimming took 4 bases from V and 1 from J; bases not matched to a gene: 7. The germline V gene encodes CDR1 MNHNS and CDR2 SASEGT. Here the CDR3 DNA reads TGTGCCAGCAGTGCAAGTACAGGGGTTTCTGGGGCCAACGTCCTGACTTTC. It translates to CASSASTGVSGANVLTF.

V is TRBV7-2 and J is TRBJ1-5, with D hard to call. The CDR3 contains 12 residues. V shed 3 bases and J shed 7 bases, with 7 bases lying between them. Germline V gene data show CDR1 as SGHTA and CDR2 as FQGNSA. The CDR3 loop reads CASSFGEQPQHF. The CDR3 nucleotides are TGTGCCAGCAGCTTCGGGGAACAGCCCCAGCATTTT.

CDR3 region: CASSGPRGVNGYTF. For the CDR3, the DNA is TGTGCCAGCAGCGGTCCTCGGGGGGTTAATGGCTACACCTTC. The chain combines TRBV7-8 with TRBJ1-2, with D perhaps TRBD1 (5 bases). Trimming took off 5 bases at V and 6 bases at J, with 16 bases between the two ends. CDR1 and CDR2 (germline): SGHVS, FQNEAQ. The length of the CDR3 is 14 residues.

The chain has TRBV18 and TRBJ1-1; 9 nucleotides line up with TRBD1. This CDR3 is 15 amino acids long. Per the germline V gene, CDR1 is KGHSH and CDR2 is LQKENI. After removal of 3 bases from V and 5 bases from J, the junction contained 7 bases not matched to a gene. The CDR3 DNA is TGTGCCAGCTCACCGGGGACAGGGCGGAAGACTGAAGCTTTCTTT. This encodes CASSPGTGRKTEAFF.

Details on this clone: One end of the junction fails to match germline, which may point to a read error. Here the CDR3 reads CASSLAGPTGAFF. The CDR3 coding sequence is TGTGCCAGCAGCTTAGCGGGGCCCACTGGAGCTTTCTTT. The chain has TRBV7-9 and TRBJ1-1; D possibly corresponds to TRBD1 (5 bases). CDR1 SEHNR and CDR2 FQNEAQ come from the germline V gene (reference sequence). This CDR3 has 13 amino acids.

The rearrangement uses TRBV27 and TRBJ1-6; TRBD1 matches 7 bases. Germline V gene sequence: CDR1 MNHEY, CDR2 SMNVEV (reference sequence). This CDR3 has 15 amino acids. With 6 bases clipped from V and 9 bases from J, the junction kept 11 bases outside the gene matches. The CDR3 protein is CASRPGISGGSPLHF. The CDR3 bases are TGTGCCAGCAGGCCAGGGATCTCAGGGGGTTCACCCCTCCACTTT.

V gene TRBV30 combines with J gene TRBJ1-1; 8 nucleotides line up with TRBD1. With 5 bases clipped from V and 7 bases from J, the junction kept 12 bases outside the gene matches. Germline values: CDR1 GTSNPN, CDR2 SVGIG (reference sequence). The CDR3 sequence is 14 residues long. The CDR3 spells CAWAGGTGRYEAFF. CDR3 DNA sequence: TGTGCCTGGGCCGGCGGGACAGGCCGCTATGAAGCTTTCTTT.

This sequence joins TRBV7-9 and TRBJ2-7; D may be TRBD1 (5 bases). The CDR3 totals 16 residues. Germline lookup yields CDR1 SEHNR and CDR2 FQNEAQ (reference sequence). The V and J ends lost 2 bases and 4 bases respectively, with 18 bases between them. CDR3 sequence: CASSLTTAPFSYEQYF. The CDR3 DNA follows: TGTGCCAGCAGCTTAACGACAGCCCCTTTCTCATACGAGCAGTACTTC.

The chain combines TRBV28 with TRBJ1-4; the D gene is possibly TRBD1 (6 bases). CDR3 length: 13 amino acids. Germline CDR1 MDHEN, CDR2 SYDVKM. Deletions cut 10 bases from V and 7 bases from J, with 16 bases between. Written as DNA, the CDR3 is TGTGCCACTTACACACAGGGTAGTGAAAAACTGTTTTTT. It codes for CATYTQGSEKLFF.